Following are 24 T cell receptor beta chains from one sample sequenced in a study of T cells in pancreatic ductal adenocarcinoma. Surgery without prior neoadjuvant therapy was the treatment of the selected pancreatic ductal adenocarcinoma patients. Assay used: immunoSEQ multiplex PCR; TCRdb lists only in-frame clones, some missing. This table holds some 9,400 clones, approximately 67% found once. What was sequenced was pancreatic tumor tissue. The receptor source for this set is a human donor with pancreatic ductal adenocarcinoma.

The chain links TRBV7-6 to TRBJ1-1; maybe TRBD1 (5 bases). Germline V lookup: CDR1 SGHVS, CDR2 FNYEAQ. The CDR3 covers 15 residues. V was shortened by 1 base and J by 4 bases, with 13 bases between the two germline ends. The CDR3 is CASSLVPGVGTEAFF. The CDR3 DNA follows: TGTGCCAGCAGCTTAGTTCCGGGGGTAGGCACTGAAGCTTTCTTT.

This chain joins TRBV30 and TRBJ1-2; D is undetermined. Germline V gene data show CDR1 as GTSNPN and CDR2 as SVGIG (reference sequence). V was pared by 7 bases and J by 0 bases, with 12 bases between. The CDR3 is made up of 13 amino acids. CDR3 sequence reads: CASQDQANYGYTF. DNA of the CDR3: TGTGCCTCACAAGATCAAGCTAACTATGGCTACACCTTC.

This chain connects TRBV6-5 to TRBJ2-5, with 10 positions matching TRBD2. The CDR3 is 12 residues long. CDR1 MNHEY and CDR2 SVGAGI come from the germline V gene. The CDR3 loop is CASGGIQETQYF. The CDR3 DNA is TGTGCTAGCGGGGGGATTCAAGAGACCCAGTACTTC.

This clone occurred a few times. J is TRBJ1-1 and V is TRBV29-1, with D uncertain. The CDR3 totals 13 residues. Germline CDR1 reads SQVTM; CDR2 reads ANQGSEA. The V end lost 2 bases, the J end lost 2 bases, and 9 bases lay between the germline ends. The CDR3: CSVERGINTEAFF. The CDR3 DNA follows: TGCAGCGTTGAACGGGGAATTAACACTGAAGCTTTCTTT.

The chain couples TRBV4-1 to TRBJ2-7; 12 nucleotides line up with TRBD2. V shed 2 bases, J shed 3 bases, and the junction held 2 bases outside the gene matches. The CDR3 has 15 amino acids. Germline V CDR1 and CDR2: MGHRA, YSYEKL. The CDR3 protein is CASSQTSGGIYEQYF. The DNA for the CDR3 is TGCGCCAGCAGCCAAACTAGCGGGGGGATCTACGAGCAGTACTTC.

The V gene is TRBV15, the J gene TRBJ1-2; TRBD1 matches at 7 bases. J was trimmed by 0 bases and V by 1 base; bases with no gene match: 8. The V gene's germline CDR1 is LNHNV and CDR2 YYDKDF (reference sequence). The CDR3 length is 17 residues. The CDR3 DNA follows: TGTGCCACCAGCAGAGTAGGGACAGCGAGCCCTAACTATGGCTACACCTTC. Translation gives CATSRVGTASPNYGYTF.

This clone was counted a few times. CDR3: CASSLTGGRNEQYF. The CDR3 nucleotides are TGTGCCAGCAGCCTGACAGGGGGCAGGAACGAGCAGTACTTC. The chain joins TRBV5-6 to TRBJ2-7; 10 nucleotides agree with TRBD1. V shed 4 bases, J shed 5 bases, and the junction held 6 bases outside the gene matches. CDR1 and CDR2 (germline): SGHDT, YYEEEE. This CDR3 spans 14 amino acids.

This chain uses TRBV4-2 with TRBJ1-5; D is unresolved. This CDR3 comprises 14 residues. The V and J ends lost 1 base and 4 bases respectively, with 8 bases between them. Per germline, CDR1 LGHNA and CDR2 YNFKEQ. The CDR3 protein is CASSQATANQPQHF. In nucleotides, the CDR3 is TGTGCCAGCAGCCAAGCGACCGCTAATCAGCCCCAGCATTTT.

V usage is TRBV28 and J usage is TRBJ1-2; weak D call: TRBD1 (5 bases). The CDR3 has 13 amino acids. Germline loops: CDR1 MDHEN, CDR2 SYDVKM. V was cut by 3 bases and J by 5 bases, with 10 bases left in between. The CDR3 nucleotides are TGTGCCAGCAGTTTCGGGGCAGGGTATGGCTACACCTTC. It codes for CASSFGAGYGYTF.

The chain couples TRBV6-1 to TRBJ1-2; D perhaps matches TRBD1 (5 bases). The germline gives CDR1 MNHNS, CDR2 SASEGT. The length of the CDR3 is 16 residues. Trimming pared 2 bases from V and 8 bases from J, leaving 21 bases between. CDR3 residues: CASSEPLVMGDWGYTF. CDR3 nucleotides: TGTGCCAGCAGTGAACCCTTAGTTATGGGGGATTGGGGCTACACCTTC.

The chain joins TRBV6-6 to TRBJ1-1; D not certain. This CDR3 spans 13 amino acids. V lost 6 bases and J 1 base, leaving 9 bases between the germline ends. CDR1 and CDR2 (germline): MNHNY, SVGAGI (reference sequence). CDR3 DNA: TGTGCCAGCAGAGTTAAAGGGAACACTGAAGCTTTCTTT. Amino acids: CASRVKGNTEAFF.

The DNA of the CDR3 is TGTGCCAGCAGCGTAGTGGGGGCTGGAAACACCATATATTTT. Its protein is CASSVVGAGNTIYF. The chain employs TRBV9 and TRBJ1-3, with a weak D call TRBD1 (5 bases). This CDR3 region has 14 residues. CDR1 and CDR2 from the germline V gene are SGDLS and YYNGEE. V was clipped by 0 bases and J by 2 bases, with 6 bases between them.

The V gene is TRBV7-9, the J gene TRBJ1-2; 9 nucleotides align to TRBD1. This CDR3 contains 16 residues. Germline-derived CDR1 and CDR2 are SEHNR and FQNEAQ (reference sequence). V was clipped by 0 bases and J by 4 bases; unmatched bases: 6. The CDR3 DNA reads TGTGCCAGCAGCTTAGCCGGGACAGGGAATTTCTATGGCTACACCTTC. Its translation: CASSLAGTGNFYGYTF. The full variable domain, completed using reference TRBV7-9 and TRBJ1-2, is DTGVSQNPRHKITKRGQNVTFRCDPISEHNRLYWYRQTLGQGPEFLTYFQNEAQLEKSRLLSDRFSAERPKGSFSTLEIQRTEQGDSAMYLCASSLAGTGNFYGYTFGSGTRLTVV.

This chain uses TRBV9 with TRBJ2-2; D possibly corresponds to TRBD2 (6 bases). With 4 bases removed from V and 5 bases from J, the gap between germline ends came to 18 bases. The V gene's germline CDR1 is SGDLS and CDR2 YYNGEE. This CDR3 contains 16 residues. CDR3 bases: TGTGCCAGCAGCCCACGAGGGACTCCCGGAACCGGGGAGCTGTTTTTT. It specifies CASSPRGTPGTGELFF.

This clone was seen a few times. This sequence joins TRBV11-2 and TRBJ1-4; D is unclear. V lost 6 bases to trimming and J lost 5 bases, with 13 bases between them. The CDR3 covers 14 residues. Germline V gene lookup returns CDR1 SGHAT and CDR2 FQNNGV. The CDR3 DNA reads as TGTGCCAGCAGAGATCGATTAGCGAATGAAAAACTGTTTTTT. The encoded protein is CASRDRLANEKLFF.

The chain recombines TRBV5-4 with TRBJ2-2; TRBD2 is a possible D gene (5 bases). This CDR3 is built from 14 residues. The germline V gene encodes CDR1 SGHNT and CDR2 YYREEE (reference sequence). V lost 1 base, J lost 7 bases, and 11 bases lay in between. CDR3 sequence reads: CASSLLEGNGELFF. The DNA for the CDR3 is TGTGCCAGCAGCTTGTTAGAGGGAAACGGGGAGCTGTTTTTT.

This clone showed up just once. This chain links TRBV9 with TRBJ2-7; 10 bases are a match to TRBD2. J lost 3 bases, V lost 3 bases, and 6 bases had no gene match. The length of the CDR3 is 15 residues. Per the germline V gene, CDR1 is SGDLS and CDR2 is YYNGEE. CDR3 region: CASSDGLAEIYEQYF. The CDR3 DNA sequence: TGTGCCAGCAGCGACGGACTAGCGGAAATCTACGAGCAGTACTTC.

This clone is a singleton in its sample. V usage is TRBV29-1 and J usage is TRBJ2-7; 12 nucleotides match TRBD2. From germline, CDR1 is SQVTM and CDR2 ANQGSEA. The CDR3 is 15 residues long. J was trimmed by 5 bases and V by 6 bases; bases with no gene match: 11. As DNA, the CDR3 is TGCAGCGTAGAACTCCTAGCGGGAGGGCTCCACGAGCAGTACTTC. Translating gives CSVELLAGGLHEQYF.

This sequence joins TRBV12-2 and TRBJ2-3; the table's D call, TRBD2, was not checked against the DNA. TRBV12-2 is a listed pseudogene. This CDR3 contains 20 residues. As DNA, the CDR3 is TGTGCAAGTCGCTTAGTTTGCCCGGTTCTTGGAGCGGGAGCCACAGATACGCAGTATTTT. Translated: CASRLVCPVLGAGATDTQYF.

The chain joins TRBV6-6 to TRBJ1-5; a possible D gene is TRBD1 (5 bases). V was shortened by 6 bases and J by 0 bases, with 12 bases between the two germline ends. The CDR3 length is 15 residues. In germline, CDR1 is MNHNY, CDR2 SVGAGI (reference sequence). The CDR3 loop reads CASRRDGNSNQPQHF. For the CDR3, the DNA is TGTGCCAGCAGACGGGACGGAAATAGCAATCAGCCCCAGCATTTT.

This chain links TRBV5-4 with TRBJ2-1, with TRBD1 matching over 7 bases. The CDR3 covers 15 residues. Trimming took 3 bases from V and 5 from J; bases not matched to a gene: 8. CDR1 is SGHNT, CDR2 YYREEE, per germline (reference sequence). CDR3 DNA sequence: TGTGCCAGCAGCTCGATCTTTAGGGGGCACAATGAGCAGTTCTTC. Its protein product is CASSSIFRGHNEQFF. Combining the CDR3 with reference TRBV5-4 and TRBJ2-1 gives the whole variable domain ETGVTQSPTHLIKTRGQQVTLRCSSQSGHNTVSWYQQALGQGPQFIFQYYREEENGRGNFPPRFSGLQFPNYSSELNVNALELDDSALYLCASSSIFRGHNEQFFGPGTRLTVL.

V usage is TRBV2 and J usage is TRBJ2-7; no reliable D call. Germline CDR1 reads SNHLY; CDR2 reads FYNNEI. The CDR3 consists of 15 residues. Trimming removed 2 bases at V and 0 bases at J, with 11 bases between. CDR3 residues: CASSEILDNSYEQYF. DNA of the CDR3: TGTGCCAGCAGTGAAATCCTAGACAACTCCTACGAGCAGTACTTC.

V usage is TRBV5-6 and J usage is TRBJ2-5; D is perhaps TRBD1 or TRBD2 (5 bases each). This CDR3 is built from 16 residues. Germline loops: CDR1 SGHDT, CDR2 YYEEEE. The germline V and J ends were trimmed by 4 bases and 3 bases, with 19 bases remaining between them. The CDR3 DNA sequence: TGTGCCAGCAGCCGAGGGGCACGGATACTGAAAGAGACCCAGTACTTC. Its translation is CASSRGARILKETQYF.

The genes are TRBV9 and TRBJ2-3; D is unresolved. V lost 0 bases, J lost 5 bases, and 10 bases lay in between. CDR3 length: 14 residues. Germline CDR1 and CDR2: SGDLS and YYNGEE. The CDR3 region is CASSVAINEDTQYF. The CDR3 DNA is TGTGCCAGCAGCGTAGCAATTAACGAAGATACGCAGTATTTT.